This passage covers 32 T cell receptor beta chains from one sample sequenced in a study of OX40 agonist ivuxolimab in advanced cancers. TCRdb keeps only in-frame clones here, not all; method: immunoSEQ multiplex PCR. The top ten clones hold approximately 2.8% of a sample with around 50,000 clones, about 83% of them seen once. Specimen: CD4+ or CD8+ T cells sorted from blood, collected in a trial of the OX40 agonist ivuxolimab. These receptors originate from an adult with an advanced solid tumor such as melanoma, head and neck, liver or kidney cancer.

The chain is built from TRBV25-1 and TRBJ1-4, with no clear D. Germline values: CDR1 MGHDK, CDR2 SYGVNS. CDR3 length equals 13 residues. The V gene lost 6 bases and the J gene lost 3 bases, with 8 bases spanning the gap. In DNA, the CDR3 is TGTGCCAGCAGAGGAGCGGCTAATGAAAAACTGTTTTTT. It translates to CASRGAANEKLFF.

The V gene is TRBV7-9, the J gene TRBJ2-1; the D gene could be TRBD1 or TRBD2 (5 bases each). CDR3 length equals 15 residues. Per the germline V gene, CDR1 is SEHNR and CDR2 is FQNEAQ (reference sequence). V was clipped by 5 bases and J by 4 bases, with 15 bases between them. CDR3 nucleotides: TGTGCCAGCAGCCAAGGGGCTAGCAGTTACAATGAGCAGTTCTTC. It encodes CASSQGASSYNEQFF.

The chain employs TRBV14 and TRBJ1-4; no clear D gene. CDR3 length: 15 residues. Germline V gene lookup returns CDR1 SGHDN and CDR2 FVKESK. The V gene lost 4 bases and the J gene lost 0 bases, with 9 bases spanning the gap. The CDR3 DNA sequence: TGTGCCAGCAGCCTCGTGCGGTCAACTAATGAAAAACTGTTTTTT. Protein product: CASSLVRSTNEKLFF.

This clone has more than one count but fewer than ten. The CDR3 region has the DNA TGTGCCAGTAGTCCCTTGACAGGAAACATTCAGTACTTC. Amino acids: CASSPLTGNIQYF. The chain joins TRBV19 to TRBJ2-4, with D perhaps matching TRBD1 (6 bases). The V end was cut by 5 bases, the J end by 6 bases, with 11 bases between. Germline V gene data show CDR1 as LNHDA and CDR2 as SQIVND (reference sequence). This CDR3 contains 13 residues. Based on the CDR3 plus reference TRBV19 and TRBJ2-4, the full variable domain is DGGITQSPKYLFRKEGQNVTLSCEQNLNHDAMYWYRQDPGQGLRLIYYSQIVNDFQKGDIAEGYSVSREKKESFPLTVTSAQKNPTAFYLCASSPLTGNIQYFGAGTRLSVL.

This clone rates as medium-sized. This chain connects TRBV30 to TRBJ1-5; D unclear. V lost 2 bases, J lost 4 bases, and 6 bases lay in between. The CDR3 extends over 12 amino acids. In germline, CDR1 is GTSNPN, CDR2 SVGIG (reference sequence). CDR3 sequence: CAWSYSNQPQHF. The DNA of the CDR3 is TGTGCCTGGAGTTACAGTAATCAGCCCCAGCATTTT.

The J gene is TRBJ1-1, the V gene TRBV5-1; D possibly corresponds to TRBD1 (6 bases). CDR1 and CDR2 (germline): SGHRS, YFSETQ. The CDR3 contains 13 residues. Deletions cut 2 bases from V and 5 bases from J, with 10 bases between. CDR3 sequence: CASSFGQRTEAFF. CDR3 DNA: TGCGCCAGCAGCTTCGGACAGAGAACTGAAGCTTTCTTT.

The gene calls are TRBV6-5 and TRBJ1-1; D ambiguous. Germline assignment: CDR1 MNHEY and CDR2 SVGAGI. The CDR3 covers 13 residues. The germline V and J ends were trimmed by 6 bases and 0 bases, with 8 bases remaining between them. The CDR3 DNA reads TGTGCCAGCAGACTGGCTATGAACACTGAAGCTTTCTTT. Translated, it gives CASRLAMNTEAFF.

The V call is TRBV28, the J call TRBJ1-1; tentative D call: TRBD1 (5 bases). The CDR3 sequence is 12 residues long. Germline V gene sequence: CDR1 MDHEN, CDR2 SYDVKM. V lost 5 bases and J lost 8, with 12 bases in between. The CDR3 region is CASSPSTGEAFF. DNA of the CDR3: TGTGCCAGCAGTCCGTCCACAGGCGAAGCTTTCTTT.

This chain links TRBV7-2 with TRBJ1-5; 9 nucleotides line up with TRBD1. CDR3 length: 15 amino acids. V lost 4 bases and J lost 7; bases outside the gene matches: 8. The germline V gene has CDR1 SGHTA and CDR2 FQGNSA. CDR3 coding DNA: TGTGCCAGCAGCTCGGTAACAGGGGGCGGGCAGCCCCAGCATTTT. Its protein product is CASSSVTGGGQPQHF.

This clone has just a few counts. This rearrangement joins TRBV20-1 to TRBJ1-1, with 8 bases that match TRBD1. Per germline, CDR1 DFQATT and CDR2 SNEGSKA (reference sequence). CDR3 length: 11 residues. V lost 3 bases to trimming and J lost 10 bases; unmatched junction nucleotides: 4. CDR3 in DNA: TGCAGTGCTAGGGGAACAGGGGGAGCTTTCTTT. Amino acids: CSARGTGGAFF.

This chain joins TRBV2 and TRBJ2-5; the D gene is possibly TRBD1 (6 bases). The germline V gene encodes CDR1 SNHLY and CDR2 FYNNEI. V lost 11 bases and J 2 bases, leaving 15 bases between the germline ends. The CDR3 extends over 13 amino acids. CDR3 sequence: CAGTGLRQETQYF. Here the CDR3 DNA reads TGTGCCGGCACAGGGTTAAGGCAAGAGACCCAGTACTTC.

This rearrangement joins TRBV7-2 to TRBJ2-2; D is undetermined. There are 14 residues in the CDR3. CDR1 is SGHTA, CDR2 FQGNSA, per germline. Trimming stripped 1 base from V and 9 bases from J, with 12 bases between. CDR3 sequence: CASSLGPGTRELFF. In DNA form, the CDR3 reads TGTGCCAGCAGCTTAGGTCCGGGTACCAGGGAGCTGTTTTTT.

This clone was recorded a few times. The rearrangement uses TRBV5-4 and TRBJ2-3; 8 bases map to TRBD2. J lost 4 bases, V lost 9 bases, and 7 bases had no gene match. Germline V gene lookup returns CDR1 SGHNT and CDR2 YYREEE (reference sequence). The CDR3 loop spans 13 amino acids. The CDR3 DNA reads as TGTGCCACCGCCCAAGCGGGAGCAGATACGCAGTATTTT. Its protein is CATAQAGADTQYF.

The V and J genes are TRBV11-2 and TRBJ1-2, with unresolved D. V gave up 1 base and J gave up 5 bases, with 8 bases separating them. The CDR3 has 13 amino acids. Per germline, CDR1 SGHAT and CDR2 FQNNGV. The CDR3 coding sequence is TGTGCCAGCAGCTTAGCAGGATCTTATGGCTACACCTTC. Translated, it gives CASSLAGSYGYTF.

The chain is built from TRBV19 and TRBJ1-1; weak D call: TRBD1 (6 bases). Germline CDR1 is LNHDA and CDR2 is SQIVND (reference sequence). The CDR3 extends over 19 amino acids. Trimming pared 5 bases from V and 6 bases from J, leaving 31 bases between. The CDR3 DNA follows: TGTGCCAGTAGTCCCCGGGGGGGCGGATTACTTGGAATCGGCGCTGAAGCTTTCTTT. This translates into CASSPRGGGLLGIGAEAFF.

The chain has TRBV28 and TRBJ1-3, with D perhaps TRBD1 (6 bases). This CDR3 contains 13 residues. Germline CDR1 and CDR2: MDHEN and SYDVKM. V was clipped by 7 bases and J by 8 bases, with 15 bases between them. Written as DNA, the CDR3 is TGTGCCAGCAAACAGGGTAGGATAGACACCATATATTTT. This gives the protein CASKQGRIDTIYF.

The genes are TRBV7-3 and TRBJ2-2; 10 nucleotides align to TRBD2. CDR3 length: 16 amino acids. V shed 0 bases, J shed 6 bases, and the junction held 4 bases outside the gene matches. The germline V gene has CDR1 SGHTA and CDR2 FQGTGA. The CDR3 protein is CASSLTGLAGAGELFF. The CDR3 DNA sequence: TGTGCCAGCAGCTTAACGGGGCTAGCGGGAGCCGGGGAGCTGTTTTTT.

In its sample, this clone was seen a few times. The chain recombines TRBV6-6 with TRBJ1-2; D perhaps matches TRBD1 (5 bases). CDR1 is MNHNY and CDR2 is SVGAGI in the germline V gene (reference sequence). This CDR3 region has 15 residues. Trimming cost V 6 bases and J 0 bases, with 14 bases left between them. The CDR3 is CASSTSGGANYGYTF. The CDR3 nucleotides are TGTGCCAGCAGCACCTCCGGGGGAGCTAACTATGGCTACACCTTC.

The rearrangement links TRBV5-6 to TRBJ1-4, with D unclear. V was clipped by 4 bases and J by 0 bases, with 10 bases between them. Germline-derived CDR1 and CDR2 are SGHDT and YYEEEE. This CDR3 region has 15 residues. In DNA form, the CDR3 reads TGTGCCAGCAGCCGCGTCGAATCAACTAATGAAAAACTGTTTTTT. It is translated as CASSRVESTNEKLFF.

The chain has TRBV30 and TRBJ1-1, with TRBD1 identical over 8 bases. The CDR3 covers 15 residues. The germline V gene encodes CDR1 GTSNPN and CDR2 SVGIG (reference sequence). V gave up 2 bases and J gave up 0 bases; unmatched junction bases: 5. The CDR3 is CAWSPGQGMNTEAFF. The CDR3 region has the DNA TGTGCCTGGAGTCCCGGACAGGGAATGAACACTGAAGCTTTCTTT.

This chain's CDR3 is CASSLYGRRAWNEQFF. In nucleotides, the CDR3 is TGTGCCAGCAGTTTATATGGCAGGAGGGCGTGGAATGAGCAGTTCTTC. The genes are TRBV27 and TRBJ2-1; D may be TRBD2 (6 bases). Germline V CDR1 and CDR2: MNHEY, SMNVEV (reference sequence). The CDR3 extends over 16 amino acids. Trimming removed 1 base at V and 7 bases at J, with 17 bases between.

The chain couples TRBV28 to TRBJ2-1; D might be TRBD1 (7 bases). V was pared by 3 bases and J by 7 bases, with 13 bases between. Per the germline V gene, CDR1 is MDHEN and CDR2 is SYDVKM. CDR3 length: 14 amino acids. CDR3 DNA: TGTGCCAGCAGTTTGCCACAGGGGAGGAATGAGCAGTTCTTC. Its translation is CASSLPQGRNEQFF.

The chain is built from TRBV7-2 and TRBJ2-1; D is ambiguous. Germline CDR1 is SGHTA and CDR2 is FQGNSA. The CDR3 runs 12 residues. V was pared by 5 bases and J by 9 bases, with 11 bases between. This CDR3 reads CASSQYDGEQFF. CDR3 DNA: TGTGCCAGCAGCCAATATGATGGTGAGCAGTTCTTC.

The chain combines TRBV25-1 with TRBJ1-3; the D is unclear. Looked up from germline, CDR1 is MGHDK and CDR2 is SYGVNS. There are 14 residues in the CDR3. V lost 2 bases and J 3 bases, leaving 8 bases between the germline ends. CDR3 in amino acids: CASSEPGRGNTIYF. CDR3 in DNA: TGTGCCAGCAGTGAACCTGGGCGTGGAAACACCATATATTTT.

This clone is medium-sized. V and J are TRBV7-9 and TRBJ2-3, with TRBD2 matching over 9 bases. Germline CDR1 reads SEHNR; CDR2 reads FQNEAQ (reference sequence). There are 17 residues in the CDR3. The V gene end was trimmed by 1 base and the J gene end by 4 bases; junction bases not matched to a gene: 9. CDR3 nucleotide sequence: TGTGCCAGCAGCTTAGGGGTCGCTAGCGGGATTCCAGATACGCAGTATTTT. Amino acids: CASSLGVASGIPDTQYF.

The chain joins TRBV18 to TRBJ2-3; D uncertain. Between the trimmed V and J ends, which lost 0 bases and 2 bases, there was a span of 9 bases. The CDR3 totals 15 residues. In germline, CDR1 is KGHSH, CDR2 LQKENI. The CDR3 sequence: CASSPPPINTDTQYF. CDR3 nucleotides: TGTGCCAGCTCACCACCCCCCATAAACACAGATACGCAGTATTTT.

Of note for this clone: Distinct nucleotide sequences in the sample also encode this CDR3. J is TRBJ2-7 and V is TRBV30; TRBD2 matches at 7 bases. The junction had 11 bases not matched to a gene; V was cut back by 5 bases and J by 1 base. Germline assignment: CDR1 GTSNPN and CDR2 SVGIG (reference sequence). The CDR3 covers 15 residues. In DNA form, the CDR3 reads TGTGCCTGGCGGTACGAGCGGGACCGGTCCTACGAGCAGTACTTC. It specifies CAWRYERDRSYEQYF.

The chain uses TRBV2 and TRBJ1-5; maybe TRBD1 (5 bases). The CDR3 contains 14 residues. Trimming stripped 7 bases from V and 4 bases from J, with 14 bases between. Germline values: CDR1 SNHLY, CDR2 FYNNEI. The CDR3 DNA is TGTGCCAGCAATTGGGGCGGGGGAAATCAGCCCCAGCATTTT. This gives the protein CASNWGGGNQPQHF. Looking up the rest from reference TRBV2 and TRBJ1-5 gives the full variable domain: EPEVTQTPSHQVTQMGQEVILRCVPISNHLYFYWYRQILGQKVEFLVSFYNNEISEKSEIFDDQFSVERPDGSNFTLKIRSTKLEDSAMYFCASNWGGGNQPQHFGDGTRLSIL.

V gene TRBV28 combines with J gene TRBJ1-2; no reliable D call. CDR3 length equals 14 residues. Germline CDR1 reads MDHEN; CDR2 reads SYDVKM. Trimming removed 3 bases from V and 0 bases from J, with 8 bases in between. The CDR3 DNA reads TGTGCCAGCAGTTTTGGCAGAGCTAACTATGGCTACACCTTC. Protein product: CASSFGRANYGYTF.

The CDR3 sequence: CASSPLTNTGELFF. CDR3 nucleotide sequence: TGTGCCAGCTCACCCCTCACGAACACCGGGGAGCTGTTTTTT. The chain recombines TRBV18 with TRBJ2-2; D gene unclear. Trimming took off 3 bases at V and 0 bases at J, with 5 bases between the two ends. CDR1 KGHSH and CDR2 LQKENI come from the germline V gene. This CDR3 is built from 14 residues.

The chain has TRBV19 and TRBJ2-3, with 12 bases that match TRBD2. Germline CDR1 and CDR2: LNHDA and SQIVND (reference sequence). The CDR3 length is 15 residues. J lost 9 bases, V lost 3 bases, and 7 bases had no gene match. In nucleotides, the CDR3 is TGTGCCAGTAGTATGACTAGCGGGGGAGGTCAGACGCAGTATTTT. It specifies CASSMTSGGGQTQYF.

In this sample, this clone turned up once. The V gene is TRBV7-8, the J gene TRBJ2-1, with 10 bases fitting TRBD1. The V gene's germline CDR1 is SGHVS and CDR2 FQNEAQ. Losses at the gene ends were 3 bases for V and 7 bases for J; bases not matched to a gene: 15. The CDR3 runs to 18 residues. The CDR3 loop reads CASSFPSPTGGFENEQFF. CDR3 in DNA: TGTGCCAGCAGCTTCCCCTCTCCGACAGGGGGCTTTGAGAATGAGCAGTTCTTC.